This TCR beta chain appears in the sequencing data of a study of HIV-infected patients and healthy controls. Study results and limitations: CDR3 sharing between individuals was lower in HIV-infected patients than in healthy controls.

Alpha and beta constant-region primers primed reverse transcription of approximately 500 ng RNA. Each of the alpha and beta chains got its own library through chain-specific third strand synthesis with indices. Second strand synthesis was primed from the SP2 site. TCRdb analysed the 5' RACE reads with MiXCR anew, one entry per CDR3 protein. Of 9,500 or so distinct CDR3 sequences listed, about 5.2% are singletons. This clonotype is judged medium-sized. Its antigen is unidentified. The repertoire came from unfractionated whole blood and reflected all unsorted peripheral T cells. This TCR was sampled from an adult with HIV infection. Sample: blood, taken before antiretroviral therapy.

CDR3 sequence reads: CATSGAVENTGELFF. CDR3 in DNA: TGTGCCACCAGTGGTGCTGTGGAGAACACCGGGGAGCTGTTTTTT. The genes are TRBV24-1 and TRBJ2-2; D is unresolved. Trimming left V 5 bases short and J 1 base short, with 10 bases between. The CDR3 contains 15 residues. Germline V gene sequence: CDR1 KGHDR, CDR2 SFDVKD.